The 17 T cell receptor beta chains presented below share a single source sample, sequenced in a study of STAT5B mutations in CD4+ large granular lymphocyte leukemia. Profiled with immunoSEQ multiplex PCR; TCRdb holds only in-frame clones, not every one. The table lists approximately 52,000 clones, less than 85% of them singletons. What was sequenced was CD4+ T cells from blood buffy coats. These receptors were collected from a human donor in good health.

The chain carries TRBV19 and TRBJ1-2; the match to TRBD1 covers 8 bases. Germline V gene lookup returns CDR1 LNHDA and CDR2 SQIVND (reference sequence). This CDR3 has 17 amino acids. V dropped 0 bases and J dropped 4; count of bases not matched to a gene: 10. The CDR3 spells CASSIDHTGGSSYGYTF. The CDR3 nucleotides read TGTGCCAGTAGTATAGATCATACAGGGGGTTCAAGCTATGGCTACACCTTC.

The chain's CDR3 is CASSSDGNTEAFF. The CDR3 nucleotides read TGTGCCAGCTCATCCGACGGGAACACTGAAGCTTTCTTT. The V and J genes are TRBV18 and TRBJ1-1; D unresolved. The germline V gene has CDR1 KGHSH and CDR2 LQKENI. This CDR3 is 13 amino acids long. The germline V and J ends were trimmed by 5 bases and 1 base, with 8 bases remaining between them.

This clone occurred a few times. This sample includes further DNA sequences coding for the same CDR3. DNA of the CDR3: TGTGCCTGGAGTGTCAGAAGCAATCAGCCCCAGCATTTT. This translates into CAWSVRSNQPQHF. This chain uses TRBV30 with TRBJ1-5; D is unresolved. This CDR3 region has 13 residues. V lost 0 bases, J lost 1 base, and 4 bases lay in between. The germline V gene encodes CDR1 GTSNPN and CDR2 SVGIG (reference sequence).

The chain links TRBV18 to TRBJ2-7; 7 bases line up with TRBD2. J gave up 4 bases and V 3 bases, and 6 bases lay outside the gene matches. CDR1 is KGHSH and CDR2 is LQKENI in the germline V gene. This CDR3 spans 14 amino acids. The CDR3 coding sequence is TGTGCCAGCTCACCCGGACTAGTCGGATACGAGCAGTACTTC. This sequence encodes CASSPGLVGYEQYF.

This chain connects TRBV5-1 to TRBJ2-5, with 9 bases fitting TRBD1. CDR3 length: 16 residues. J gave up 2 bases and V 4 bases, and 9 bases lay outside the gene matches. Germline CDR1 SGHRS, CDR2 YFSETQ. CDR3 nucleotides: TGCGCCAGCAGCCCCGGTCGGGGGACAGGGCAAGAGACCCAGTACTTC. Amino acid sequence: CASSPGRGTGQETQYF.

This clone was detected only once. This chain uses TRBV6-6 with TRBJ2-7, with 7 bases fitting TRBD2. Germline V gene lookup returns CDR1 MNHNY and CDR2 SVGAGI (reference sequence). V lost 3 bases and J lost 3; bases outside the gene matches: 8. The CDR3 sequence is 15 residues long. CDR3 sequence: CASSYGSSGGYEQYF. DNA of the CDR3: TGTGCCAGCAGTTATGGCTCTAGCGGAGGCTACGAGCAGTACTTC.

This chain connects TRBV30 to TRBJ2-5; no clear D. V lost 2 bases to trimming and J lost 9 bases, with 13 bases between them. The CDR3 totals 12 residues. Germline-derived CDR1 and CDR2 are GTSNPN and SVGIG (reference sequence). The CDR3 here is CAWSTYKKSQYF. The CDR3, as DNA: TGTGCCTGGAGTACTTACAAAAAGTCCCAGTACTTC.

The rearrangement joins TRBV2 to TRBJ1-5; weak D call: TRBD1 (5 bases). Germline CDR1 reads SNHLY; CDR2 reads FYNNEI. Trimming left V 10 bases short and J 6 bases short, with 16 bases between. The length of the CDR3 is 13 residues. The CDR3 region has the DNA TGTGCCACCGCGGGGGTTGGGGGTCAGCCCCAGCATTTT. Translation: CATAGVGGQPQHF.

V gene TRBV5-1 combines with J gene TRBJ2-1; D ambiguous. With 0 bases removed from V and 5 bases from J, the gap between germline ends came to 6 bases. CDR3 length: 13 amino acids. Germline CDR1 SGHRS, CDR2 YFSETQ. In DNA, the CDR3 is TGCGCCAGCAGCTTGGGACCTAACAATGAGCAGTTCTTC. It specifies CASSLGPNNEQFF. Filled out from reference TRBV5-1 and TRBJ2-1, the complete variable domain reads KAGVTQTPRYLIKTRGQQVTLSCSPISGHRSVSWYQQTPGQGLQFLFEYFSETQRNKGNFPGRFSGRQFSNSRSEMNVSTLELGDSALYLCASSLGPNNEQFFGPGTRLTVL.

This clone showed up just a few times. V is TRBV18 and J is TRBJ1-6; possible D gene TRBD1, 5 bases. V was cut by 5 bases and J by 6 bases, with 14 bases left in between. Germline V gene data show CDR1 as KGHSH and CDR2 as LQKENI. CDR3 size: 15 residues. As DNA, the CDR3 is TGTGCCAGCTCAGCCGAGCGGGGGGGTAATTCACCCCTCCACTTT. This translates into CASSAERGGNSPLHF.

The chain joins TRBV11-2 to TRBJ1-1; D unclear. Germline assignment: CDR1 SGHAT and CDR2 FQNNGV. The CDR3 sequence is 15 residues long. Trimming left V 5 bases short and J 4 bases short, with 17 bases between. CDR3 nucleotides: TGTGCCAGCAGCCCAGGACGGTCTCGGTCCACTGAAGCTTTCTTT. This encodes CASSPGRSRSTEAFF.

The chain employs TRBV30 and TRBJ2-2; D might be TRBD2 (6 bases). Deletions cut 5 bases from V and 1 base from J, with 11 bases between. Germline CDR1 reads GTSNPN; CDR2 reads SVGIG (reference sequence). There are 14 residues in the CDR3. CDR3 loop: CAWDPGLNTGELFF. The DNA of the CDR3 is TGTGCCTGGGATCCGGGACTGAACACCGGGGAGCTGTTTTTT.

The CDR3 loop reads CASSVRDGDLMNTEAFF. The CDR3 DNA reads TGCGCCAGCAGCGTCCGGGACGGAGACTTGATGAACACTGAAGCTTTCTTT. V gene TRBV5-1 combines with J gene TRBJ1-1; possible D gene TRBD1, 5 bases. The germline V gene encodes CDR1 SGHRS and CDR2 YFSETQ. Trimming shortened V by 4 bases and J by 0 bases, and 19 bases separated the two germline ends. The length of the CDR3 is 17 residues.

The chain has TRBV23-1 and TRBJ1-1; D might be TRBD1 (5 bases). Being an ORF, TRBV23-1 has a function that is uncertain. The CDR3 length is 13 residues. Trimming shortened V by 8 bases and J by 4 bases, and 14 bases separated the two germline ends. This chain's CDR3 is CASRQFQGTEAFF. In nucleotides, the CDR3 is TGCGCCAGCCGACAGTTCCAGGGCACTGAAGCTTTCTTT.

The chain joins TRBV5-8 to TRBJ2-6, with a tentative D call TRBD1 (5 bases). This CDR3 comprises 14 residues. CDR1 and CDR2 (germline): SGHTS, YDEGEE. The V and J ends lost 0 bases and 4 bases respectively, with 5 bases between them. CDR3 in DNA: TGTGCCAGCAGCTTGGAGGGGGGGGCCAACGTCCTGACTTTC. Protein product: CASSLEGGANVLTF.

The CDR3 region is CASSLVRDTLNEKLFF. CDR3 DNA sequence: TGTGCCAGCAGCTTAGTGAGGGACACTCTTAATGAAAAACTGTTTTTT. The gene calls are TRBV7-8 and TRBJ1-4; weak D call: TRBD1 (6 bases). Germline CDR1 and CDR2: SGHVS and FQNEAQ. V shed 1 base and J shed 4 bases, with 13 bases lying between them. The CDR3 spans 16 residues.

The chain uses TRBV27 and TRBJ2-3; D is possibly TRBD1 (6 bases). V lost 6 bases to trimming and J lost 3 bases, with 13 bases between them. This CDR3 has 14 amino acids. From germline, CDR1 is MNHEY and CDR2 SMNVEV (reference sequence). The CDR3 DNA reads TGTGCCAGCAGCCCGGGACAAGTTACAGATACGCAGTATTTT. Its translation: CASSPGQVTDTQYF.